The rows below give T cell receptor beta chains drawn from one sample of a study of blood T cell repertoires in COVID-19. Profiled with immunoSEQ multiplex PCR; TCRdb holds only in-frame clones, not every one. The sample holds more than 200,000 clones; more than 85% are singletons and the top ten take about 1.6%. Sequencing input: PBMCs or T cells enriched from blood (not recorded which). Every receptor here comes from a woman aged 50 to 60 who had recovered from COVID-19. The CDR3 runs from the conserved cysteine through the conserved F or W. The D gene is left open where the match is weak. Clone sizes are given selectively: once, few, many, or a class where the clone is expanded.

v_gene	d_gene	j_gene	abundance	CDR3nt	CDR3aa
TRBV7-9	-	TRBJ2-1	-	TGTGCCAGCAGCCCCTTCCAGGGTTGGGAGCAGTTCTTC	CASSPFQGWEQFF
TRBV7-3	TRBD2	TRBJ2-1	-	TGTGCCAGCAGCTTAATACCAGCGGGAAGGGGTTACAATGAGCAGTTCTTC	CASSLIPAGRGYNEQFF
TRBV2	-	TRBJ2-3	-	TGTGCCAGCAGTGAAGCCCCGAAGGGGCCAGATACGCAGTATTTT	CASSEAPKGPDTQYF
TRBV28	TRBD1	TRBJ1-3	-	TGTGCCAGCAGTTCCCGGGACAGGGGTCCGAGCTCTGGAAACACCATATATTTT	CASSSRDRGPSSGNTIYF
TRBV21-1	-	TRBJ2-7	-	TGTGCCAGCAGCAAAGTTCAACTAGCGGGACTCTACGAGCAGTACTTC	CASSKVQLAGLYEQYF
TRBV11-2	-	TRBJ2-5	-	TGTGCCAGCAGCTCCTGGTCGGGGGATCAAGAGACCCAGTACTTC	CASSSWSGDQETQYF
TRBV19	TRBD2	TRBJ2-2	-	TGTGCCAGTAGTATAGACGGTAGCGGGAGTTTGAACGGGGAGCTGTTTTTT	CASSIDGSGSLNGELFF
TRBV23-1	-	TRBJ1-5	-	TGCGCCAGCAGTCCGCCTGGGCCTAGCAATCAGCCCCAGCATTTT	CASSPPGPSNQPQHF
TRBV27	-	TRBJ1-5	once	TGTGCCAGCAGTTTGAGATTCGGTTACAATCAGCCCCAGCATTTT	CASSLRFGYNQPQHF
TRBV6-1	TRBD1	TRBJ1-5	once	TGTGCCAGCAGTGAAGAGGAAGGGGGCGGGAATCAGCCCCAGCATTTT	CASSEEEGGGNQPQHF
TRBV5-1	-	TRBJ1-1	few	TGCGCCAGCAGCTTCGGGTCCGGGAGCACTGAAGCTTTCTTT	CASSFGSGSTEAFF
TRBV28	TRBD2	TRBJ2-7	-	TGTGCCAGCGACAGCGGGGGTATGGGGGACGAGCAGTACTTC	CASDSGGMGDEQYF
TRBV4-1	-	TRBJ2-7	-	TGCGCCAGCAGCCAAGAAATCACCGTAGCCTACGAGCAGTACTTC	CASSQEITVAYEQYF
TRBV7-9	TRBD1	TRBJ1-1	-	TGTGCCAGCAGCGAGGACAGGGCGGGGACTGAAGCTTTCTTT	CASSEDRAGTEAFF
TRBV14	TRBD1	TRBJ2-7	-	TGTGCCAGCAGCCAGGCAGGGGGCTACGAGCAGTACTTC	CASSQAGGYEQYF
TRBV24-1	TRBD2	TRBJ2-3	-	TGTGCCACCACCCGTGGGACTAGCGGGAGAGATACGCAGTATTTT	CATTRGTSGRDTQYF
TRBV5-1	TRBD1	TRBJ1-1	-	TGCGCCAGCAGCCGGCAGGGGGACACAATGACTGAAGCTTTCTTT	CASSRQGDTMTEAFF
TRBV5-1	-	TRBJ1-3	-	TGCGCCAGCAGCTTGGCAGGCTCTGGAAACACCATATATTTT	CASSLAGSGNTIYF
TRBV29-1	-	TRBJ1-2	-	TGCAGCGTTGAAGCACAAGACTATGGCTACACCTTC	CSVEAQDYGYTF
TRBV10-3	TRBD1	TRBJ1-5	-	TGTGCCATCAGGGACAGGGAGGACCAGCCCCAGCATTTT	CAIRDREDQPQHF
TRBV5-1	-	TRBJ1-2	-	-	CASSFGPGEGYTF
TRBV7-9	TRBD1	TRBJ1-1	-	TGTGCCAGCAGCTTTCTCACAGGGGGAACTGAAGCTTTCTTT	CASSFLTGGTEAFF
TRBV7-2	TRBD1	TRBJ1-5	-	TGTGCCAGCAGCTTAGCTGGTGGGACAGGGTTCCCCCAGCATTTT	CASSLAGGTGFPQHF
TRBV3-1/TRBV3-2	TRBD1	TRBJ1-1	-	TGTGCCAGCAGCCAAGGGATGACAGGGGGTATGTCTGAAGCTTTCTTT	CASSQGMTGGMSEAFF
TRBV27	TRBD2	TRBJ2-3	-	TGTGCCAGCAGACCGACTTACGGGGGAGGGCCACATACGCAGTATTTT	CASRPTYGGGPHTQYF
TRBV6-5	-	TRBJ2-7	-	TGTGCCAGCAGACAACAGGAGCTTGGCTCCTACGAGCAGTACTTC	CASRQQELGSYEQYF
TRBV28	-	TRBJ1-2	-	TGTGCCACCCTTCCGGCAGCCAGGCGTGGCTACACCTTC	CATLPAARRGYTF